The 14 T cell receptor beta chains listed next were all sequenced from one sample in a study of CXCR4 blockade with PD-1 therapy in pancreatic cancer. Only in-frame clones appear in the TCRdb table, and some are missing; sequencing was by immunoSEQ multiplex PCR. This table has 8,700 or so clones, about three fifths appearing once. The sequencing input was tumor tissue. Every receptor here comes from a human donor with pancreatic ductal adenocarcinoma.

This clone was seen more than once but under ten times. The chain recombines TRBV9 with TRBJ2-1; 11 bases agree with TRBD2. The V gene end was trimmed by 4 bases and the J gene end by 5 bases; junction bases not matched to a gene: 5. The CDR3 contains 15 residues. CDR1 is SGDLS, CDR2 YYNGEE, per germline. CDR3 region: CASSRLAGSHNEQFF. For the CDR3, the DNA is TGTGCCAGCAGCCGACTAGCGGGGAGCCACAATGAGCAGTTCTTC.

In its sample, this clone is medium-sized. The chain links TRBV28 to TRBJ2-3; weak D call: TRBD2 (6 bases). This CDR3 region has 12 residues. V dropped 3 bases and J dropped 8 bases, with 9 bases sitting between them. Germline assignment: CDR1 MDHEN and CDR2 SYDVKM. The CDR3 is CASSLRGGTQYF. CDR3 coding DNA: TGTGCCAGCAGTTTGAGGGGAGGTACGCAGTATTTT.

The V gene is TRBV4-1, the J gene TRBJ2-7, with a weak D call TRBD1 (6 bases). The V end lost 0 bases, the J end lost 4 bases, and 19 bases lay between the germline ends. Germline CDR1 and CDR2: MGHRA and YSYEKL. The CDR3 is 17 amino acids. CDR3 DNA sequence: TGCGCCAGCAGCCAAGATGAACCGAGGGGGTTACCTTACGAGCAGTACTTC. Translating it yields CASSQDEPRGLPYEQYF.

This chain joins TRBV29-1 and TRBJ2-2; perhaps TRBD2 as D (6 bases). The V gene lost 6 bases and the J gene lost 1 base, with 15 bases spanning the gap. CDR3 length: 15 amino acids. Germline V lookup: CDR1 SQVTM, CDR2 ANQGSEA. As DNA, the CDR3 is TGCAGCGTCTGGCGGGGAAGGGGGAACACCGGGGAGCTGTTTTTT. Translating gives CSVWRGRGNTGELFF.

This chain joins TRBV18 and TRBJ1-2, with 10 bases lining up with TRBD1. CDR3 length: 13 amino acids. Germline V gives CDR1 KGHSH, CDR2 LQKENI. V was pared by 3 bases and J by 8 bases, with 3 bases of the junction left unmatched. The DNA of the CDR3 is TGTGCCAGCTCACCCGGACAGGGGGACGGCTACACCTTC. Its translation is CASSPGQGDGYTF.

The gene calls are TRBV2 and TRBJ1-4; TRBD1 matches at 7 bases. The germline V gene encodes CDR1 SNHLY and CDR2 FYNNEI. This CDR3 is 15 amino acids long. The junction had 5 bases not matched to a gene; V was cut back by 4 bases and J by 3 bases. Here the CDR3 DNA reads TGTGCCAGCAGTGTCTGGGACAGTTCTAATGAAAAACTGTTTTTT. Translating it yields CASSVWDSSNEKLFF.

The chain uses TRBV15 and TRBJ2-3, with a weak D call TRBD2 (6 bases). CDR3 length: 14 amino acids. V lost 6 bases and J lost 7, with 17 bases in between. Germline CDR1 and CDR2: LNHNV and YYDKDF (reference sequence). The CDR3 loop is CATSGGGEVHTQYF. The CDR3 region has the DNA TGTGCCACCAGTGGCGGAGGGGAGGTTCATACGCAGTATTTT.

This clone was recorded a few times. The chain has TRBV11-3 and TRBJ2-7; TRBD1 might be the D (5 bases). The CDR3 consists of 14 residues. With 0 bases removed from V and 3 bases from J, the gap between germline ends came to 9 bases. CDR1 is SGHNT and CDR2 is YENEEA in the germline V gene. The CDR3 nucleotides are TGTGCCAGCAGCTTAGAAGACAGCGTCTACGAGCAGTACTTC. Translated, it gives CASSLEDSVYEQYF.

The rearrangement links TRBV6-8 to TRBJ2-5, with TRBD1 matching over 8 bases. CDR1 and CDR2 (germline): MNHGY, SAAAGT. The CDR3 is 14 residues long. Unmatched junction bases numbered 3, after V lost 5 bases and J lost 1 base. The CDR3 reads CASSPGTGQETQYF. The CDR3 DNA reads as TGTGCCAGCAGTCCCGGGACAGGCCAAGAGACCCAGTACTTC.

The genes are TRBV14 and TRBJ2-7; 9 bases align to TRBD1. The CDR3 covers 15 residues. CDR1 SGHDN and CDR2 FVKESK come from the germline V gene. The V segment lost 6 bases and the J segment 2 bases; nucleotides outside the gene matches: 8. The CDR3 DNA sequence: TGTGCCAGCAGGCGCTCCGGGACAGGGCCCTACGAGCAGTACTTC. Protein product: CASRRSGTGPYEQYF.

The chain recombines TRBV19 with TRBJ1-1, with 7 nucleotides matching TRBD1. The germline V gene encodes CDR1 LNHDA and CDR2 SQIVND (reference sequence). The J segment lost 6 bases and the V segment lost 3 bases, leaving 1 base of the junction unmatched. This CDR3 has 12 residues. The CDR3 coding sequence is TGTGCCAGTAGTATTACAGGGGCTGAAGCTTTCTTT. Its protein product is CASSITGAEAFF.

J is TRBJ2-3 and V is TRBV11-3; 13 bases are shared with TRBD2. V shed 5 bases and J 8 bases; nucleotides not matched to a gene: 7. The CDR3 is made up of 15 amino acids. Germline CDR1 is SGHNT and CDR2 is YENEEA. The CDR3 reads CASSELAGGPGTQYF. The CDR3 bases are TGTGCCAGCAGCGAACTAGCGGGGGGGCCGGGTACGCAGTATTTT.

The chain has TRBV5-1 and TRBJ2-5; 8 bases match TRBD1. The CDR3 spans 15 residues. Germline V gives CDR1 SGHRS, CDR2 YFSETQ. Losses at the gene ends were 0 bases for V and 5 bases for J; bases not matched to a gene: 6. CDR3 sequence (DNA): TGCGCCAGCAGCTTGGAATACAGGGGGTGGGAGACCCAGTACTTC. Its protein is CASSLEYRGWETQYF. The full variable domain, in which reference TRBV5-1 and TRBJ2-5 provide the parts outside the CDR3, is KAGVTQTPRYLIKTRGQQVTLSCSPISGHRSVSWYQQTPGQGLQFLFEYFSETQRNKGNFPGRFSGRQFSNSRSEMNVSTLELGDSALYLCASSLEYRGWETQYFGPGTRLLVL.

V is TRBV19 and J is TRBJ2-2; 8 nucleotides agree with TRBD2. The V gene's germline CDR1 is LNHDA and CDR2 SQIVND (reference sequence). V trimming: 3 bases; J trimming: 5 bases; junction bases outside the gene matches: 8. The CDR3 contains 16 residues. In DNA form, the CDR3 reads TGTGCCAGTAGTATTTCCAGCGGGAGAGGTACCGGGGAGCTGTTTTTT. Translated, it gives CASSISSGRGTGELFF.